The 6 T cell receptor beta chains in this list originate from one sample, sequenced in a study of blood T cell repertoires in COVID-19 (dated by TCRdb to the early 2020s). Preparation of the library involved the immunoSEQ multiplex PCR assay. Imported from immuneACCESS, the table was reduced by TCRdb to in-frame sequences with V and J called. These copies leave out some clones; in studies compared against another copy, an unresolved V gene accounts for under half, and the cause of the remainder is not known. Here the sample has tens of thousands of clones; roughly nine tenths occur a single time. About 3.7% of the sample belongs to the ten largest clones. The sample taken for sequencing was peripheral blood. All receptors derive from a woman aged 65 to 85 with acute or convalescent COVID-19.

The V gene is TRBV7-8, the J gene TRBJ1-5, with D possibly TRBD1 on 5 matching bases. There are 14 residues in the CDR3. Germline V gene sequence: CDR1 SGHVS, CDR2 FQNEAQ. V was trimmed by 1 base and J by 3 bases, leaving 7 bases between them. The CDR3 spells CASSLGQYNQPQHF. The CDR3 DNA reads TGTGCCAGCAGCTTAGGACAGTACAATCAGCCCCAGCATTTT. The full variable domain, rest sourced from reference TRBV7-8 and TRBJ1-5, is GAGVSQSPRYKVAKRGQDVALRCDPISGHVSLFWYQQALGQGPEFLTYFQNEAQLDKSGLPSDRFFAERPEGSVSTLKIQRTQQEDSAVYLCASSLGQYNQPQHFGDGTRLSIL.

The chain combines TRBV28 with TRBJ1-2, with 7 bases aligning to TRBD1. V dropped 6 bases and J dropped 4; count of bases not matched to a gene: 11. The CDR3 runs 15 residues. Germline-derived CDR1 and CDR2 are MDHEN and SYDVKM. This CDR3 reads CASSPGQTRIYGYTF. CDR3 in DNA: TGTGCCAGCAGCCCGGGACAGACCCGAATCTATGGCTACACCTTC.

The chain has TRBV5-1 and TRBJ2-1; possible D gene TRBD1, 7 bases. This CDR3 contains 15 residues. Germline loops: CDR1 SGHRS, CDR2 YFSETQ. Trimming left V 5 bases short and J 4 bases short, with 16 bases between. CDR3 residues: CASRLGQGGYNEQFF. CDR3 nucleotide sequence: TGCGCCAGCAGGCTTGGGCAGGGGGGTTACAATGAGCAGTTCTTC.

The V and J genes are TRBV28 and TRBJ1-2, with D maybe TRBD1 (5 bases). The CDR3 spans 15 residues. CDR1 is MDHEN and CDR2 is SYDVKM in the germline V gene. The V and J ends lost 6 bases and 6 bases respectively, with 20 bases between them. The CDR3 DNA reads as TGTGCCAGCAGCCTCCCCCCGCCAGGGTGGAATGGCTACACCTTC. Amino acid sequence: CASSLPPPGWNGYTF.

This clone was counted a single time. This chain connects TRBV18 to TRBJ2-6; 7 bases are a match to TRBD1. V gave up 3 bases and J gave up 0 bases; unmatched junction bases: 8. The length of the CDR3 is 18 residues. Germline V lookup: CDR1 KGHSH, CDR2 LQKENI. CDR3 in amino acids: CASSPLVQGSSGANVLTF. The CDR3 nucleotides read TGTGCCAGCTCACCTCTAGTACAGGGGAGCTCTGGGGCCAACGTCCTGACTTTC.

The chain uses TRBV19 and TRBJ2-7; TRBD2 agrees at 7 bases. The ends lost 3 bases at V and 2 bases at J; junction bases unmatched: 4. Germline V CDR1 and CDR2: LNHDA, SQIVND (reference sequence). The CDR3 runs to 14 residues. CDR3 DNA sequence: TGTGCCAGTAGTATGGGAGCGGGGCCCTACGAGCAGTACTTC. Its translation is CASSMGAGPYEQYF.